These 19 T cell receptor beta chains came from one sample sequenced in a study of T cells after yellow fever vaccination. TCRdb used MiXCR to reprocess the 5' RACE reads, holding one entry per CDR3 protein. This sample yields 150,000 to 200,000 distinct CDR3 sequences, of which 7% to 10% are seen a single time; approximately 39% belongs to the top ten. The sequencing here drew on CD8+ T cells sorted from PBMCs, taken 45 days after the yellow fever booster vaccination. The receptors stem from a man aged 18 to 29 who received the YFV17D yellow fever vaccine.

In DNA form, the CDR3 reads TGTGCCAGCATCTTAGACAGCGGGGCTACCAATGAGCAGTTCTTC. It specifies CASILDSGATNEQFF. J is TRBJ2-1 and V is TRBV12-3 or TRBV12-4, with 7 bases identical to TRBD2. Trimming cost V 7 bases and J 6 bases; bases outside gene matches: 12. This CDR3 has 15 residues.

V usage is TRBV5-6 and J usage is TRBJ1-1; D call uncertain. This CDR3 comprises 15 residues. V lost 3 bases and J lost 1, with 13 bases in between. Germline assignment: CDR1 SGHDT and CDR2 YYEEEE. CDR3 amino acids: CASSSEVGKNTEAFF. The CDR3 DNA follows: TGTGCCAGCAGCTCGGAGGTGGGAAAGAACACTGAAGCTTTCTTT.

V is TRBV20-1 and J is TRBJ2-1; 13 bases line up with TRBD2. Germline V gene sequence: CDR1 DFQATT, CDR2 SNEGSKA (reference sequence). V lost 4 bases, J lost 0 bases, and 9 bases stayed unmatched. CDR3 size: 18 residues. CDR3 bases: TGCAGTGCTATAGAGCCGGGACTAGCGGGGAGCTCCTACAATGAGCAGTTCTTC. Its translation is CSAIEPGLAGSSYNEQFF.

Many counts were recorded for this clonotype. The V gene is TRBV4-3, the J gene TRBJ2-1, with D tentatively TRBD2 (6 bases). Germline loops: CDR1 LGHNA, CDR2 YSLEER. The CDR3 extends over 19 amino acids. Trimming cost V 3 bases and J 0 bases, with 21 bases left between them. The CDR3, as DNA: TGCGCCAGCAGCCATCGAATACTGGGCCGGGAGAGCTCCTACAATGAGCAGTTCTTC. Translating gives CASSHRILGRESSYNEQFF.

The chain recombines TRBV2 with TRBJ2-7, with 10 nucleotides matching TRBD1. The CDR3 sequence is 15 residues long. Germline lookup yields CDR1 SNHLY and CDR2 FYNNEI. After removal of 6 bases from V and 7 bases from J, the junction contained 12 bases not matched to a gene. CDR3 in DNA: TGTGCCAGCAGCGCCGGGACAGGGGCCAGGGGGGAGCAGTACTTC. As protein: CASSAGTGARGEQYF.

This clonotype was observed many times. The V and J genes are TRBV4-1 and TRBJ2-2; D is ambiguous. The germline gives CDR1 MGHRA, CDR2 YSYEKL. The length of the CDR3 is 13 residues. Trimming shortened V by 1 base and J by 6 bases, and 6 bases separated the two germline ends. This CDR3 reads CASSQGGSGELFF. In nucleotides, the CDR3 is TGCGCCAGCAGCCAAGGCGGATCCGGGGAGCTGTTTTTT.

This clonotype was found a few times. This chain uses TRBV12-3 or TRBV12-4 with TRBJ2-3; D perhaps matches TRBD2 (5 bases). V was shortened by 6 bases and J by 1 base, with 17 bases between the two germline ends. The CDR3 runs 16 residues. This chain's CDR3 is CASSSLLRGGTDTQYF. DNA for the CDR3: TGTGCCAGCAGCTCCCTCCTCCGGGGTGGCACAGATACGCAGTATTTT.

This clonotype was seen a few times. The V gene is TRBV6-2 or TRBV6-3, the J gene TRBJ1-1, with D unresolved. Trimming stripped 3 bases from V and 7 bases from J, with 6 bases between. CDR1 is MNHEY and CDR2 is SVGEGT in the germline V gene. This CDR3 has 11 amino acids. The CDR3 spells CASSYLVEAFF. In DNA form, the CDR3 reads TGTGCCAGCAGTTATTTGGTTGAAGCTTTCTTT.

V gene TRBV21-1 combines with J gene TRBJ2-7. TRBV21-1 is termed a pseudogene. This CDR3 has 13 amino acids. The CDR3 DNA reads TGTGCCAGCAGCAAATCTGACCTCGGCGAGCAGTACGTC. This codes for CASSKSDLGEQYV.

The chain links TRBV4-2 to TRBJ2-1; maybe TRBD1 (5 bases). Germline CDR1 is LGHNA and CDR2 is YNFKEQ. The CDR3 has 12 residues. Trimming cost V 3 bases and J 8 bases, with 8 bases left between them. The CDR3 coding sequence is TGTGCCAGCAGCCACAGGGATGATGAGCAGTTCTTC. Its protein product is CASSHRDDEQFF.

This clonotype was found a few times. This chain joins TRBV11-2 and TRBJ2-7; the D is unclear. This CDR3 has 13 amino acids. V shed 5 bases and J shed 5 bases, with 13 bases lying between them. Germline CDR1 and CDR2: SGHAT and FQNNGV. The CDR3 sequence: CASSPSVIHEQYF. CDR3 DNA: TGTGCCAGCAGCCCCTCCGTGATCCACGAGCAGTACTTC. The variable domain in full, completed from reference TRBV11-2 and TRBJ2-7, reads EAGVAQSPRYKIIEKRQSVAFWCNPISGHATLYWYQQILGQGPKLLIQFQNNGVVDDSQLPKDRFSAERLKGVDSTLKIQPAKLEDSAVYLCASSPSVIHEQYFGPGTRLTVT.

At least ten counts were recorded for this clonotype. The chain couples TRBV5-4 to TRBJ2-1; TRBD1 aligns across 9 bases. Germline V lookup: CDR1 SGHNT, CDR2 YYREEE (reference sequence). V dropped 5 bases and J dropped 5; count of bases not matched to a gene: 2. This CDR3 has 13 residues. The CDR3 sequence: CASRTGGNNEQFF. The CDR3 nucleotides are TGTGCCAGCAGGACAGGGGGAAACAATGAGCAGTTCTTC.

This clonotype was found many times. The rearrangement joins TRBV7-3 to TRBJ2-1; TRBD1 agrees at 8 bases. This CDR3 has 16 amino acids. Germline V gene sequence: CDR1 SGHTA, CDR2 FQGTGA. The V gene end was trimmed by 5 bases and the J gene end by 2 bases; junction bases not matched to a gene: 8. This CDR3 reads CASSPTQGAPYNEQFF. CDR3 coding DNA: TGTGCCAGCAGCCCCACCCAGGGGGCCCCCTACAATGAGCAGTTCTTC. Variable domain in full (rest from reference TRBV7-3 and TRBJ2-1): GAGVSQTPSNKVTEKGKYVELRCDPISGHTALYWYRQSLGQGPEFLIYFQGTGAADDSGLPNDRFFAVRPEGSVSTLKIQRTERGDSAVYLCASSPTQGAPYNEQFFGPGTRLTVL.

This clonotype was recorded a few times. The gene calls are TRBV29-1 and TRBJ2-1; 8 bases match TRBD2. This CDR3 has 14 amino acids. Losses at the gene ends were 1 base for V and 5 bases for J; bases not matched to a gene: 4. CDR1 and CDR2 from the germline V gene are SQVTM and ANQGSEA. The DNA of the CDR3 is TGCAGCGTTGAAGCACTAGCGGTTAACAATGAGCAGTTCTTC. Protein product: CSVEALAVNNEQFF.

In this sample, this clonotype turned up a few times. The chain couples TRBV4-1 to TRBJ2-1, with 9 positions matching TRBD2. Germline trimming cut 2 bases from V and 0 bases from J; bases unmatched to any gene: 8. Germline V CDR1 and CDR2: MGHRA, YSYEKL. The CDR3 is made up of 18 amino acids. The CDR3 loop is CASSQYIAGENSYNEQFF. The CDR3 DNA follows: TGCGCCAGCAGCCAATACATAGCGGGGGAGAACTCCTACAATGAGCAGTTCTTC.

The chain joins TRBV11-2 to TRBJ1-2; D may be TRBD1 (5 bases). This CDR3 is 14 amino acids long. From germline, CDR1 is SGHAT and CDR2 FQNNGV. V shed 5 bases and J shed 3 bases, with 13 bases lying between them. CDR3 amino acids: CASSRTGTHYGYTF. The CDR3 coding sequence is TGTGCCAGCAGCAGAACCGGGACCCACTATGGCTACACCTTC.

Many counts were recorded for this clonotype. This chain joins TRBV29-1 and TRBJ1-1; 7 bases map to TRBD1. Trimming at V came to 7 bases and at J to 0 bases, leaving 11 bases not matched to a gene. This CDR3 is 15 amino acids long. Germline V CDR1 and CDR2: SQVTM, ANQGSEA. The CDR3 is CSASRDSPMNTEAFF. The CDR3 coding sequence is TGCAGCGCCTCCCGGGACAGCCCCATGAACACTGAAGCTTTCTTT.

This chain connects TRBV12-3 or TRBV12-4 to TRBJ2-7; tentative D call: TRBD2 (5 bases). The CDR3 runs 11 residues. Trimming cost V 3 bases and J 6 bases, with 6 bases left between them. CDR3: CASSFGLEQYF. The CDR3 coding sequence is TGTGCCAGCAGTTTCGGACTCGAGCAGTACTTC.

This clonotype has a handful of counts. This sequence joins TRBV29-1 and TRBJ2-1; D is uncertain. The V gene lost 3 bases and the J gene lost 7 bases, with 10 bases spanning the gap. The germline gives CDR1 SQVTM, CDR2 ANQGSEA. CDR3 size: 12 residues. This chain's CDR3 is CSVELGMNEQFF. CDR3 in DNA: TGCAGCGTTGAGTTGGGTATGAATGAGCAGTTCTTC.